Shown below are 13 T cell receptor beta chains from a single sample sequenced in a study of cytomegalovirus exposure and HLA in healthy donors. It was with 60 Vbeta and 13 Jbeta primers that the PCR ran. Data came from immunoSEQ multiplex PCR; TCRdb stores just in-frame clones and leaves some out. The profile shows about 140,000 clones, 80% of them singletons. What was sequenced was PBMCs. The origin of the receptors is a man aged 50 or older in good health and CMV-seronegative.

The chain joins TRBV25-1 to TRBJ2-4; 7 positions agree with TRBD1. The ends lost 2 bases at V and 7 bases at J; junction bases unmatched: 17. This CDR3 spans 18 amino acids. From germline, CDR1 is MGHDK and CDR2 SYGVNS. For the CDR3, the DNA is TGTGCCAGCAGTGAAGGAATGGTAACAGCGTTCAGGGGGAACATTCAGTACTTC. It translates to CASSEGMVTAFRGNIQYF.

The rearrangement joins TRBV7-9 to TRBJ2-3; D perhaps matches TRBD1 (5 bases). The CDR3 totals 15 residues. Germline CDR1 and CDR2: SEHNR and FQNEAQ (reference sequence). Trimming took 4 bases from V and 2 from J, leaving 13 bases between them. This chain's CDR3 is CASSSSDTTTDTQYF. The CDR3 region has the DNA TGTGCCAGCAGCTCCTCGGACACTACCACAGATACGCAGTATTTT. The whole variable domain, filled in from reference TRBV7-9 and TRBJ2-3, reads DTGVSQNPRHKITKRGQNVTFRCDPISEHNRLYWYRQTLGQGPEFLTYFQNEAQLEKSRLLSDRFSAERPKGSFSTLEIQRTEQGDSAMYLCASSSSDTTTDTQYFGPGTRLTVL.

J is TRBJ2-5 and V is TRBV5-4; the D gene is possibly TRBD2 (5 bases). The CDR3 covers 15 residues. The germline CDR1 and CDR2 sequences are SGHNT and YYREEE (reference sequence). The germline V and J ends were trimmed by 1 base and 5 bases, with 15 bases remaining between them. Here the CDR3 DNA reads TGTGCCAGCAGCTTGCAGGACTTCGGCGGGGAGACCCAGTACTTC. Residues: CASSLQDFGGETQYF.

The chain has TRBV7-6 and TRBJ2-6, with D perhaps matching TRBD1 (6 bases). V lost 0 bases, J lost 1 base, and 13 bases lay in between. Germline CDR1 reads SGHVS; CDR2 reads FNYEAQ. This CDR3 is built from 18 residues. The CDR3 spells CASSLAFTGSSGANVLTF. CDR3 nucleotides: TGTGCCAGCAGCTTAGCGTTCACAGGGTCTTCTGGGGCCAACGTCCTGACTTTC.

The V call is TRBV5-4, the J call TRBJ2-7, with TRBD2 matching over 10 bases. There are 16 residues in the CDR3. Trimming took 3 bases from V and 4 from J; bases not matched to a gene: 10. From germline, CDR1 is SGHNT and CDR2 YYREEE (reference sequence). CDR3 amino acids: CASSSGGAGGQYEQYF. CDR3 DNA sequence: TGTGCCAGCAGCTCTGGGGGAGCGGGAGGGCAATACGAGCAGTACTTC.

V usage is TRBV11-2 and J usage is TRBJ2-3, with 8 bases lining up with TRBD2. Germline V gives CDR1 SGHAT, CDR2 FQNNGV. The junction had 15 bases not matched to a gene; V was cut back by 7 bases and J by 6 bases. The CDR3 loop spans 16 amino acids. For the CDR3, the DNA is TGTGCCAGCACCCACGGGCCTAGCGGGCCCGATGATACGCAGTATTTT. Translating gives CASTHGPSGPDDTQYF.

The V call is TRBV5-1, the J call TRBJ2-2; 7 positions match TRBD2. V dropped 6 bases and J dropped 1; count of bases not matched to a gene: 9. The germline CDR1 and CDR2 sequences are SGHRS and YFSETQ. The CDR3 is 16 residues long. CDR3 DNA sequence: TGCGCCAGCACAGGCCTAGGCGGGGGGAACACCGGGGAGCTGTTTTTT. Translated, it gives CASTGLGGGNTGELFF.

The CDR3, as DNA: TGTGCCATCAGCCCGGGACAGGGGCTGTACACCATATATTTT. The encoded protein is CAISPGQGLYTIYF. V is TRBV10-3 and J is TRBJ1-3, with 10 bases fitting TRBD1. Trimming cost V 6 bases and J 8 bases; bases outside gene matches: 7. Germline CDR1 reads ENHRY; CDR2 reads SYGVKD. This CDR3 spans 14 amino acids.

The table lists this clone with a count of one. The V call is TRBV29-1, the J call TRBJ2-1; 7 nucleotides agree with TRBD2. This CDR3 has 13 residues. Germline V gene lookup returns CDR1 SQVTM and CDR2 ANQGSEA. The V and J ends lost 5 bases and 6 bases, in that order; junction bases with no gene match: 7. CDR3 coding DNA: TGCAGCGTTTCCCAGGGAGGGGTCAATGAGCAGTTCTTC. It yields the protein CSVSQGGVNEQFF.

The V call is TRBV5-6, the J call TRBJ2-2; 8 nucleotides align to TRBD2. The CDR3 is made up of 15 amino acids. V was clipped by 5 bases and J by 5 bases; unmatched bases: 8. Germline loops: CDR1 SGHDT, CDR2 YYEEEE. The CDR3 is CASSRIAGRTGELFF. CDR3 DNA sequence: TGTGCCAGCAGTCGAATAGCGGGACGAACCGGGGAGCTGTTTTTT.

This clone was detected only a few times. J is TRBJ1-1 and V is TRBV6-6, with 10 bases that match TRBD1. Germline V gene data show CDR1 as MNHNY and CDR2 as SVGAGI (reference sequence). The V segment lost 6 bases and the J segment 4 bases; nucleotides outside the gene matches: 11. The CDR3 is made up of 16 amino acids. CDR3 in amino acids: CASSPSQGQGLTEAFF. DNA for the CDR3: TGTGCCAGCAGCCCAAGCCAGGGACAGGGGCTCACTGAAGCTTTCTTT.

The chain's CDR3 is CASKTGPQETQYF. As DNA, the CDR3 is TGTGCCAGCAAGACAGGTCCCCAAGAGACCCAGTACTTC. The rearrangement joins TRBV6-1 to TRBJ2-5; TRBD1 is a possible D gene (6 bases). Germline V lookup: CDR1 MNHNS, CDR2 SASEGT. The CDR3 consists of 13 residues. Trimming pared 7 bases from V and 1 base from J, leaving 10 bases between.

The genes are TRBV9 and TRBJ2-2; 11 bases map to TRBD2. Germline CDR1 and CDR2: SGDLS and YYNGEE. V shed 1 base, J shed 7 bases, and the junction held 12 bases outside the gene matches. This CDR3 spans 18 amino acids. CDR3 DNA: TGTGCCAGCAGCGTATCACTAGCGGGGGTCGCAGAGGACGGGGAGCTGTTTTTT. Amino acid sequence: CASSVSLAGVAEDGELFF.